This entry lists 18 T cell receptor beta chains sequenced from one sample in a study of shared clonotypes between healthy human individuals. TCRdb keeps only in-frame clones here, not all; method: immunoSEQ multiplex PCR. The sample lists about 1.1 million clones; around 82% were seen once. The specimen sequenced was memory CD4+ T cells from PBMCs. The subset here: CD45RA-negative fraction. The receptors come from a man younger than 35 in good health. Some clones in this sample may be carry-over from other donors' samples.

The chain carries TRBV5-1 and TRBJ2-1; 9 nucleotides match TRBD1. The CDR3 runs to 16 residues. V was pared by 3 bases and J by 2 bases, with 6 bases of the junction left unmatched. The germline V gene encodes CDR1 SGHRS and CDR2 YFSETQ. CDR3 protein: CASSWTQGATYNEQFF. CDR3 nucleotides: TGCGCCAGCAGCTGGACACAGGGGGCTACCTACAATGAGCAGTTCTTC.

The chain joins TRBV5-4 to TRBJ2-6; 7 bases map to TRBD1. The CDR3 is made up of 17 amino acids. The J segment lost 0 bases and the V segment lost 4 bases, leaving 7 bases of the junction unmatched. The germline V gene has CDR1 SGHNT and CDR2 YYREEE (reference sequence). In DNA, the CDR3 is TGTGCCAGCAGCCCAGGACAGGCACACTCTGGGGCCAACGTCCTGACTTTC. This encodes CASSPGQAHSGANVLTF. The whole variable domain, filled in from reference TRBV5-4 and TRBJ2-6, reads ETGVTQSPTHLIKTRGQQVTLRCSSQSGHNTVSWYQQALGQGPQFIFQYYREEENGRGNFPPRFSGLQFPNYSSELNVNALELDDSALYLCASSPGQAHSGANVLTFGAGSRLTVL.

The CDR3 loop reads CASSFMGPDYGYTF. Written as DNA, the CDR3 is TGTGCCAGCAGTTTCATGGGGCCTGACTATGGCTACACCTTC. This rearrangement joins TRBV28 to TRBJ1-2; tentatively, D is TRBD1 (5 bases). CDR1 is MDHEN and CDR2 is SYDVKM in the germline V gene. The CDR3 is 14 residues long. V lost 3 bases and J lost 3, with 11 bases in between.

This chain uses TRBV27 with TRBJ2-7; 7 bases match TRBD1. This CDR3 is built from 14 residues. Germline lookup yields CDR1 MNHEY and CDR2 SMNVEV (reference sequence). Trimming removed 3 bases from V and 0 bases from J; junction bases left unmatched: 2. The CDR3 DNA follows: TGTGCCAGCAGTTTCCGGGACAGCTCCTACGAGCAGTACTTC. It codes for CASSFRDSSYEQYF.

The genes are TRBV5-6 and TRBJ2-1; 8 bases map to TRBD1. The CDR3 is 15 amino acids. Germline CDR1 reads SGHDT; CDR2 reads YYEEEE. The trim removed 0 bases at V and 6 bases at J, leaving 5 bases unmatched. The CDR3 bases are TGTGCCAGCAGCTTGGGCAGGGGGCTAAGCAATGAGCAGTTCTTC. Its translation: CASSLGRGLSNEQFF.

The chain combines TRBV10-2 with TRBJ1-2; weak D call: TRBD1 (6 bases). This CDR3 has 17 amino acids. From germline, CDR1 is WSHSY and CDR2 SAAADI. V shed 2 bases and J shed 4 bases, with 20 bases lying between them. CDR3 in DNA: TGCGCCAGCAGTGAGAGACCGGGACATCCTCCGCCCTATGGCTACACCTTC. Translation: CASSERPGHPPPYGYTF.

The chain has TRBV7-9 and TRBJ2-3, with D hard to call. The germline V gene encodes CDR1 SEHNR and CDR2 FQNEAQ (reference sequence). V dropped 5 bases and J dropped 5 bases, with 17 bases sitting between them. The CDR3 spans 15 residues. The DNA for the CDR3 is TGTGCCAGCAGCCAAAACTACCTTGTTCGAGATACGCAGTATTTT. Translated, it gives CASSQNYLVRDTQYF.

This chain joins TRBV6-6 and TRBJ1-5, with D possibly matching TRBD1 (6 bases). The V gene's germline CDR1 is MNHNY and CDR2 SVGAGI (reference sequence). The germline V and J ends were trimmed by 5 bases and 7 bases, with 15 bases remaining between them. The CDR3 consists of 14 residues. The CDR3 sequence: CASSPYREGQPQHF. For the CDR3, the DNA is TGTGCCAGCAGTCCTTACAGGGAGGGACAGCCCCAGCATTTT.

This chain joins TRBV4-1 and TRBJ2-2; a possible D gene is TRBD1 (6 bases). Trimming shortened V by 8 bases and J by 2 bases, and 18 bases separated the two germline ends. CDR3 length equals 16 residues. Germline CDR1 is MGHRA and CDR2 is YSYEKL. This chain's CDR3 is CASGTQQGFNTGELFF. CDR3 DNA: TGCGCCAGCGGTACCCAACAGGGTTTCAACACCGGGGAGCTGTTTTTT.

The CDR3 DNA reads as TGTGCCAGTAGTATCGGGACCTCAGGGCCCGCTATGAACACTGAAGCTTTCTTT. Residues: CASSIGTSGPAMNTEAFF. This chain connects TRBV19 to TRBJ1-1; TRBD1 might be the D (5 bases). Trimming pared 3 bases from V and 0 bases from J, leaving 20 bases between. The CDR3 sequence is 18 residues long. CDR1 is LNHDA, CDR2 SQIVND, per germline (reference sequence). Complete variable domain (other parts from reference TRBV19 and TRBJ1-1): DGGITQSPKYLFRKEGQNVTLSCEQNLNHDAMYWYRQDPGQGLRLIYYSQIVNDFQKGDIAEGYSVSREKKESFPLTVTSAQKNPTAFYLCASSIGTSGPAMNTEAFFGQGTRLTVV.

The gene calls are TRBV15 and TRBJ1-3; D unresolved. Germline V gene data show CDR1 as LNHNV and CDR2 as YYDKDF (reference sequence). V was shortened by 0 bases and J by 4 bases, with 10 bases between the two germline ends. The length of the CDR3 is 15 residues. The CDR3 is CATSRDGVPGNTIYF. The DNA for the CDR3 is TGTGCCACCAGCAGAGATGGGGTACCCGGAAACACCATATATTTT.

On this clone: Other DNA sequences in this specimen translate into the identical CDR3. The CDR3 nucleotides read TGTGCCACCAGCAGAGATAGGAGCTCCTACAATGAGCAGTTCTTC. It specifies CATSRDRSSYNEQFF. The gene calls are TRBV15 and TRBJ2-1, with D hard to call. The CDR3 length is 15 residues. V was trimmed by 0 bases and J by 0 bases, leaving 6 bases between them. Germline values: CDR1 LNHNV, CDR2 YYDKDF (reference sequence).

This clone occurred once. The genes are TRBV10-3 and TRBJ2-5, with 9 bases identical to TRBD2. Germline V gene lookup returns CDR1 ENHRY and CDR2 SYGVKD. The CDR3 contains 16 residues. Trimming removed 4 bases from V and 3 bases from J; junction bases left unmatched: 9. The CDR3 coding sequence is TGTGCCATCAGTGGAGTAGCGGGAGACGTGAAAGAGACCCAGTACTTC. As protein: CAISGVAGDVKETQYF.

This clone was seen only once. The rearrangement links TRBV28 to TRBJ1-2; D gene ambiguous. This CDR3 spans 15 amino acids. The ends were cut back, 3 bases at V and 7 bases at J, with 18 bases in the middle. Germline V gives CDR1 MDHEN, CDR2 SYDVKM. CDR3 nucleotides: TGTGCCAGCAGTTTTAATGGGCACCTAACGAGTGGCTACACCTTC. It is translated as CASSFNGHLTSGYTF.

V gene TRBV28 combines with J gene TRBJ2-7; the match to TRBD1 covers 8 bases. Germline V gene sequence: CDR1 MDHEN, CDR2 SYDVKM. Trimming removed 7 bases from V and 2 bases from J; junction bases left unmatched: 7. The CDR3 sequence is 14 residues long. DNA of the CDR3: TGTGCCAGCACCGTCGACAGGGGCACCTACGAGCAGTACTTC. This encodes CASTVDRGTYEQYF.

This clone was recorded a few times. J is TRBJ1-3 and V is TRBV5-1, with TRBD1 identical over 7 bases. The CDR3 runs to 17 residues. Germline trimming cut 0 bases from V and 2 bases from J; bases unmatched to any gene: 8. Germline V CDR1 and CDR2: SGHRS, YFSETQ. CDR3 in amino acids: CASSLARFGTAGNTIYF. The CDR3 DNA reads TGCGCCAGCAGCTTGGCGCGGTTTGGGACAGCTGGAAACACCATATATTTT.

This rearrangement joins TRBV10-3 to TRBJ2-2; 9 bases agree with TRBD1. CDR1 ENHRY and CDR2 SYGVKD come from the germline V gene. The CDR3 runs 14 residues. The trim removed 6 bases at V and 5 bases at J, leaving 4 bases unmatched. CDR3: CAIRGGQGTGELFF. CDR3 coding DNA: TGTGCCATCAGGGGAGGACAGGGGACCGGGGAGCTGTTTTTT.

This chain uses TRBV28 with TRBJ2-5; D possibly uses TRBD1 or TRBD2 (5 bases each). Germline V gives CDR1 MDHEN, CDR2 SYDVKM. V was cut by 4 bases and J by 0 bases, with 18 bases left in between. CDR3 length: 17 amino acids. The CDR3 sequence is CASSSIAPGRHQETQYF. CDR3 DNA sequence: TGTGCCAGCAGTTCAATTGCACCGGGACGGCACCAAGAGACCCAGTACTTC.